A single sample is the source of the 6 T cell receptor beta chains below, sequenced in a study of cytomegalovirus exposure and HLA in healthy donors (dated by TCRdb to between 2016 and 2019). Library method: the immunoSEQ multiplex PCR assay. What TCRdb holds here is the immuneACCESS table cut down to in-frame rearrangements. Part of the clones is not present; checked against another copy, under half of the missing clones reflect an unresolved V gene, and the others are unexplained. This sample holds about 190,000 clones; around 88% were observed only once. The top ten hold more than 1.1% of the sample. Sequencing was done on a sample of PBMCs. The receptors shown here come from a woman aged 18-29 years in good health and CMV-seronegative.

This clone was detected only once. The chain recombines TRBV27 with TRBJ2-6, with a weak D call TRBD1 (6 bases). This CDR3 is 16 amino acids long. In germline, CDR1 is MNHEY, CDR2 SMNVEV (reference sequence). V lost 4 bases and J 4 bases, leaving 14 bases between the germline ends. CDR3 nucleotides: TGTGCCAGCAGTTCCCCAGGGGTCTGGGGGGCCAACGTCCTGACTTTC. It translates to CASSSPGVWGANVLTF.

This rearrangement joins TRBV6-1 to TRBJ2-1, with D tentatively TRBD1 (7 bases). This CDR3 has 12 residues. Trimming cost V 6 bases and J 10 bases, with 13 bases left between them. Germline CDR1 and CDR2: MNHNS and SASEGT. CDR3 sequence: CASRAGQREQFF. The CDR3 coding sequence is TGTGCCAGCAGGGCGGGACAGAGAGAGCAGTTCTTC.

The chain combines TRBV27 with TRBJ2-1; 13 nucleotides agree with TRBD2. CDR3 length: 19 amino acids. With V trimmed by 4 bases and J by 7 bases, 16 bases remained unmatched. From germline, CDR1 is MNHEY and CDR2 SMNVEV (reference sequence). CDR3 bases: TGTGCCAGCAGTTGGACCGGGACTAGCGGGATAAAAAAAGGGAATGAGCAGTTCTTC. Its protein product is CASSWTGTSGIKKGNEQFF.

The genes are TRBV19 and TRBJ1-5; D unresolved. The germline V gene encodes CDR1 LNHDA and CDR2 SQIVND (reference sequence). The V end was cut by 4 bases, the J end by 11 bases, with 24 bases between. The CDR3 length is 16 residues. This CDR3 is CASSTTYRAPIEAQHF. The DNA for the CDR3 is TGTGCCAGTAGTACCACGTATCGCGCCCCTATCGAAGCCCAGCATTTT.

The genes are TRBV6-6 and TRBJ2-7, with TRBD2 matching over 7 bases. This CDR3 is built from 12 residues. J was trimmed by 6 bases and V by 2 bases; bases with no gene match: 1. CDR1 is MNHNY and CDR2 is SVGAGI in the germline V gene (reference sequence). The CDR3 reads CASSYGEGEQYF. CDR3 in DNA: TGTGCCAGCAGTTACGGGGAGGGCGAGCAGTACTTC.

CDR3 protein: CASSLGVKETQYF. Here the CDR3 DNA reads TGTGCCAGCAGCTTAGGTGTAAAAGAGACCCAGTACTTC. The chain joins TRBV7-7 to TRBJ2-5; D remains unclear. This CDR3 contains 13 residues. The germline CDR1 and CDR2 sequences are SSHAT and FNYEAQ (reference sequence). V was shortened by 1 base and J by 3 bases, with 6 bases between the two germline ends.